These T cell receptor beta chains were read from a single sample in a study of T cells after yellow fever vaccination. TCRdb ran MiXCR on the 5' RACE reads and lists one entry per CDR3 protein. The profile shows under 300,000 distinct CDR3 sequences, less than 9% of them singletons. The specimen was CD4+ T cells sorted from PBMCs, collected 15 days after the yellow fever booster vaccination. These receptor sequences come from a man in his thirties or forties who received the YFV17D yellow fever vaccine. Each CDR3 is given with its conserved first and last residue. A D gene is named only where the DNA matches it firmly. A row's size may be missing; if present it is once, few, many or a size class.

length	V	D	J	size	DNA	CDR3
15	TRBV20-1	-	TRBJ1-5	-	TGCAGTGCTGGAGACAGGATTAACGGCAATCAGCCCCAGCATTTT	CSAGDRINGNQPQHF
14	TRBV10-3	-	TRBJ1-6	many	TGTGCCATCAGATGGACAGAAGATAATTCACCCCTCCACTTT	CAIRWTEDNSPLHF
17	TRBV3-1	TRBD1	TRBJ2-1	few	TGTGCCAGCAGCCAAGATTACGGGACAGGGGGATCGAATGAGCAGTTCTTC	CASSQDYGTGGSNEQFF
15	TRBV6-5	-	TRBJ2-3	-	TGTGCCAGCAGTTACACGACTAGTATCACAGATACGCAGTATTTT	CASSYTTSITDTQYF
17	TRBV20-1	TRBD1	TRBJ1-4	many	TGCAGTGCTAGTCTTCGTCAGGGGGTTGCAACTAATGAAAAACTGTTTTTT	CSASLRQGVATNEKLFF
12	TRBV7-2	TRBD2	TRBJ2-7	few	TGTGCCAGCCAACTAGCGGGAGGCGAGCAGTACTTC	CASQLAGGEQYF
13	TRBV3-1	TRBD2	TRBJ2-7	few	TGTGCCAGCAGCCAGGGGGGACTATACGAGCAGTACTTC	CASSQGGLYEQYF
14	TRBV7-2	-	TRBJ2-1	few	TGTGCCAGCAGCCTTCGTGGACGGGTCAATGAGCAGTTCTTC	CASSLRGRVNEQFF
12	TRBV20-1	-	TRBJ2-1	many	TGCAGTGTGACAGGTTCCTACAATGAGCAGTTCTTC	CSVTGSYNEQFF
16	TRBV18	-	TRBJ2-1	few	TGTGCCAGCTCACCAGGGATTGGGGGCCTGAAGAATGAGCAGTTCTTC	CASSPGIGGLKNEQFF
15	TRBV9	TRBD1	TRBJ2-2	many	TGTGCCAGCAGCGTAGGACAGGGGTCCACCGGGGAGCTGTTTTTT	CASSVGQGSTGELFF
14	TRBV15	-	TRBJ2-5	many	TGTGCCACCAGCAGAGTTCGGGGAGAAGAGACCCAGTACTTC	CATSRVRGEETQYF
13	TRBV27	-	TRBJ1-5	-	TGTGCCAGCGGCTATCAGGGTCCCGGGCCCCAGCATTTT	CASGYQGPGPQHF
15	TRBV7-2	-	TRBJ2-7	few	TGTGCCAGCAGCTTAACTGCCTTGAGCTCCTACGAGCAGTACTTC	CASSLTALSSYEQYF
17	TRBV29-1	-	TRBJ2-3	-	-	CSVGGGIGTGPTYPQCF
16	TRBV20-1	TRBD1	TRBJ2-6	few	TGCAGTGCAAAGACAGGGGGGACTTCTGGGGCCAACGTCCTGACTTTC	CSAKTGGTSGANVLTF
13	TRBV10-3	TRBD1	TRBJ2-1	few	TGTGCCATCACTGGGACAGGGTTCCATGAGCAGTTCTTC	CAITGTGFHEQFF
19	TRBV10-3	TRBD2	TRBJ2-4	many	TGTGCCATCAGTGTAAGGCCAGGGGAGGCTAGCGGGAGGATGGACATTCAGTACTTC	CAISVRPGEASGRMDIQYF
17	TRBV7-8	-	TRBJ2-2	-	TGTGCCAGCAGCTTAGATTATCTAGCTGTGAACACCGGGGAGCTGTTTTTT	CASSLDYLAVNTGELFF
14	TRBV9	-	TRBJ2-3	few	TGTGCCAGCAGCGAGGGGGAGATCACAGATACGCAGTATTTT	CASSEGEITDTQYF
14	TRBV19	-	TRBJ2-2	-	TGTGCCAGTATCGAGGTGGGGAACACCGGGGAGCTGTTTTTT	CASIEVGNTGELFF
15	TRBV15	-	TRBJ1-5	-	TGTGCCACCAACCCAGTGAGGGGAGACAATCAGCCCCAGCATTTT	CATNPVRGDNQPQHF
14	TRBV24-1	TRBD2	TRBJ2-5	-	TGTGCCACCAAAGCGGGAGGCCACCAAGAGACCCAGTACTTC	CATKAGGHQETQYF
16	TRBV7-2	-	TRBJ2-7	-	TGTGCCAGCAGCTTCGAGGGGGGCGGGAGCGTGGGAGTGCAGTACTTC	CASSFEGGGSVGVQYF
13	TRBV3-1	-	TRBJ1-2	few	TGTGCCAGCATCGGGGTATCCGGAGGAGGCTACACCTTC	CASIGVSGGGYTF
14	TRBV5-4	TRBD1	TRBJ2-3	few	TGTGCCAGCAGCATCGGACAGGGGGCAGATACGCAGTATTTT	CASSIGQGADTQYF
15	TRBV20-1	-	TRBJ1-4	-	TGCAGTGCTAGAGCGGCTCGACCTTCCTATGAAAAACTGTTTTTT	CSARAARPSYEKLFF
15	TRBV5-1	TRBD1	TRBJ2-1	few	TGCGCCAGCAGAAGGGGACAGGAGATGGGGAATGAGCAGTTCTTC	CASRRGQEMGNEQFF
14	TRBV10-3	-	TRBJ2-7	-	TGTGCCATCAGTGAGGAAGGAAGGGCGTACGAGCAGTACTTC	CAISEEGRAYEQYF
13	TRBV15	-	TRBJ1-1	many	TGTGCCACCAGCAGAGACAGGGGCCCTGAAGCTTTCTTT	CATSRDRGPEAFF
15	TRBV7-3	-	TRBJ2-5	few	TGTGCCAGCAGTAAAATGGCAGGGCACCAAGAGACCCAGTACTTC	CASSKMAGHQETQYF
16	TRBV10-3	-	TRBJ2-5	many	TGTGCCATCAGTGGGGGAGACAGAGGCCAGGGAGAGACCCAGTACTTC	CAISGGDRGQGETQYF
18	TRBV27	TRBD2	TRBJ2-2	many	TGTGCCAGCAGTTTATACTTGCGGGAGGCCTGGCACACCGGGGAGCTGTTTTTT	CASSLYLREAWHTGELFF
13	TRBV11-2	-	TRBJ2-1	-	TGTGCCAGCAGCTTACTCAGGGGAAATGCGCAGTTCTTC	CASSLLRGNAQFF
14	TRBV5-1	-	TRBJ2-7	-	TGCGCCAGCAGCGCGGGGGACACCTCCTACGAGCAGTACTTC	CASSAGDTSYEQYF
15	TRBV18	-	TRBJ2-1	many	TGTGCCAGCACAAACGGGGCGAGCCCCTACAATGAGCAGTTCTTC	CASTNGASPYNEQFF
16	TRBV7-8	TRBD2	TRBJ2-5	-	TGTGCCAGCAGCCGGACTAGCGGGAGGGCCTGGGAGACCCAGTACTTC	CASSRTSGRAWETQYF
17	TRBV5-4	-	TRBJ2-3	few	TGTGCCAGCAGCTCGAAGGGGGGCTATAGGCCTCTAGATACGCAGTATTTT	CASSSKGGYRPLDTQYF
13	TRBV6-2/TRBV6-3	TRBD2	TRBJ2-7	many	TGTGCCAGCATCAAACGGGAGGGCTACGAGCAGTACTTC	CASIKREGYEQYF
15	TRBV10-3	TRBD1	TRBJ1-5	many	TGTGCCATCAGTGATGCGGACAGGCTGAGTGTTCCCCAGCATTTT	CAISDADRLSVPQHF
15	TRBV5-1	-	TRBJ2-1	few	TGCGCCAGCAGCGGAGGAGTAGGATTATACAATGAGCAGTTCTTC	CASSGGVGLYNEQFF
13	TRBV25-1	-	TRBJ2-3	few	TGTGCCAGCAGCAGCGGTGAGGGAACAAAGCAGTATTTT	CASSSGEGTKQYF
17	TRBV18	-	TRBJ2-1	-	TGTGCCAGCTCACCCCCCCGAAACTACTCCTCGTACAATGAGCAGTTCTTC	CASSPPRNYSSYNEQFF
15	TRBV3-1	-	TRBJ1-3	-	TGTGCCAGCAGCCTTTTGGGGAATCCTGGAAACACCATATATTTT	CASSLLGNPGNTIYF
14	TRBV20-1	-	TRBJ1-5	-	TGCAGTGCTAGGGCCAGTTATAGCAATCAGCCCCAGCATTTT	CSARASYSNQPQHF
16	TRBV28	-	TRBJ2-1	-	TGTGCCAGCAGTTTCCAGGTTCTTGGCTCCTACAATGAGCAGTTCTTC	CASSFQVLGSYNEQFF
15	TRBV4-3	TRBD2	TRBJ2-2	-	TGCGCCAGCAGCCATGAGGGACTAGCGGCCGGGGAGCTGTTTTTT	CASSHEGLAAGELFF
14	TRBV5-6	TRBD2	TRBJ2-3	-	TGTGCCAGCAGCTTGGTAGCGGGAGTGGATACGCAGTATTTT	CASSLVAGVDTQYF
13	TRBV7-2	-	TRBJ1-2	many	TGTGCCAGCAGCTTAAACACGGCGGATGGCTACACCTTC	CASSLNTADGYTF
14	TRBV12-3/TRBV12-4	-	TRBJ1-4	few	TGTGCCAGCAGCACGGGGGGAAGTAATGAAAAACTGTTTTTT	CASSTGGSNEKLFF
13	TRBV15	-	TRBJ2-1	many	TGTGCCACCAGGACTGGGACTTTAAATGAGCAGTTCTTC	CATRTGTLNEQFF
17	TRBV11-2	TRBD2	TRBJ2-7	-	TGTGCCAGCAGCTTAGATCTGAAGGGACTACCTCTTTCCGAGCAGTACTTC	CASSLDLKGLPLSEQYF
14	TRBV7-2	-	TRBJ2-7	few	TGTGCCAGCAGCTTAGAACCAGGGATCTACGAGCAGTACTTC	CASSLEPGIYEQYF
14	TRBV4-2	-	TRBJ1-1	few	TGTGCCAGCAGCCAAGATTTAAGGAACACTGAAGCTTTCTTT	CASSQDLRNTEAFF
15	TRBV5-1	-	TRBJ2-1	-	TGCGCCAGCAGCTTCCAGGGACTAAGGGGGGATGAGCAGTTCTTC	CASSFQGLRGDEQFF
16	TRBV19	-	TRBJ2-2	few	TGTGCCAGTAGTATCTTAGTCAGGCCGAACACCGGGGAGCTGTTTTTT	CASSILVRPNTGELFF
14	TRBV19	-	TRBJ2-5	few	TGTGCCAGTAGTGGGCTACAGCGGGAAGAGACCCAGTACTTC	CASSGLQREETQYF